This entry features one T cell receptor (beta chain) sequence. No antigen is known for it. One junction end disagrees with the germline gene, perhaps due to a read error. Amplifying from RNA transcripts, the study obtained TCR beta CDR3 regions. Second-round multiplex PCR came after first-round RT-PCR with HTBI primers. TCRdb re-called the multiplex PCR reads through MiXCR, storing one row per CDR3 protein. The sample has 600,000 to 700,000 distinct CDR3 sequences, roughly two fifths seen once. This record belongs to a study of Graves' ophthalmopathy and Graves' hyperthyroidism. Overall study: Sampling took place at initial diagnosis, with peripheral blood obtained before any treatment.

Study results and caveats: The majority of expanded thyroid clonotypes above 0.001 frequency also occurred in blood.

The clonotype comes from an adult man with Graves' ophthalmopathy. Sequencing input: peripheral blood.

CDR3: CASNLGSGRETQYF. The DNA for the CDR3 is TGTGCCAGCAACTTAGGTTCAGGAAGGGAGACCCAGTACTTC. The rearrangement joins TRBV11-2 to TRBJ2-5; D remains unclear. There are 14 residues in the CDR3. In germline, CDR1 is SGHAT, CDR2 FQNNGV.